This TCR beta chain originates from a study of preoperative IRX-2 immunotherapy in early breast cancer. The table came from immunoSEQ multiplex PCR; TCRdb's copy has only in-frame clones and leaves some out. The sample consists of about 33,000 clones, roughly 89% of them appearing once. The CDR3 has 15 residues. Germline-derived CDR1 and CDR2 are SGHNT and YENEEA. The ends were cut back, 4 bases at V and 0 bases at J, with 9 bases in the middle. This sample's treatment: preoperative locoregional IRX-2 cytokine immunotherapy. The specimen comprised tumor tissue, sampled after IRX-2 immunotherapy. The chain couples TRBV11-3 to TRBJ1-4, with D tentatively TRBD1 (5 bases). This TCR was sampled from a human donor with breast cancer. Here the CDR3 reads CASSSGLTTNEKLFF. CDR3 nucleotides: TGTGCCAGCAGCTCGGGGCTTACAACTAATGAAAAACTGTTTTTT.